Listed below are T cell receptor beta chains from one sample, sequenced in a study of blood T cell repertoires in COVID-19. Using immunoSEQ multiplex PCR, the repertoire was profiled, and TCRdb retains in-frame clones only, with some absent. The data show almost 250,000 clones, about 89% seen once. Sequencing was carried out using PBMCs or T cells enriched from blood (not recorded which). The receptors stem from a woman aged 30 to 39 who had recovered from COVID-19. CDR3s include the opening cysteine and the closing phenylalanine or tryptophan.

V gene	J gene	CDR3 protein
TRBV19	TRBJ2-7	CASSIRASGNYEQYF
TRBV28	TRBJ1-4	CASSKRTGRMSEKLFF
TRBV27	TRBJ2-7	CASRFRVYYEQYF
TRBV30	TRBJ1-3	CAWGQGGEGNTIYF
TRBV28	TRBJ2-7	CASSPLAGGYYEQYF
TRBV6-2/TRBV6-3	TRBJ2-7	CASSYLSPNESLPYEQYF
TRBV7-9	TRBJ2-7	CASTEGQGSYEQYF
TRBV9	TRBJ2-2	CASSVASRDTGELFF
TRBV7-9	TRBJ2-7	CASSLSVHEQYF
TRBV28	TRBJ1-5	CASNFGGVRQPQHF
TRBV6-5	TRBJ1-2	CASSYKLSAYGYTF
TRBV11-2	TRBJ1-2	CASTWTGNYYGYTF
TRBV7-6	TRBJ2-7	CASSLDVAVSYEQYF
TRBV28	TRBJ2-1	CASSPRWSKSGSLHDEQFF
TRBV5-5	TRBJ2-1	CASSKYELAVSSYNEQFF
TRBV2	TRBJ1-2	CASTTGPIYGYTF
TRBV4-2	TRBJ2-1	CASSPRGGTNEQFF
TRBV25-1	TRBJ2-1	CASSETGTSGLNEQFF
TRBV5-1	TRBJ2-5	CASSLEERRETQYF
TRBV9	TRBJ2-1	CASAPEGQGNNEQFF
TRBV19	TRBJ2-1	CASSRLADYNEQFF
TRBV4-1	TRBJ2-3	CASSRIVTDTQYF
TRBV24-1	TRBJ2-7	CATSDSGQPGQYF
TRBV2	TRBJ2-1	CASSELAGRVEQFF
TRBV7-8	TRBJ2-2	CASRPAGGTMVTGELFF
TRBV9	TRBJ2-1	CASSPRLAGNEQFF
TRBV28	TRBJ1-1	CASSFTGGAEAFF
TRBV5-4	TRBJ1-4	CASSGAGEKLFF
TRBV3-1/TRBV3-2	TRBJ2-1	CASSRSAPSYNEQFF
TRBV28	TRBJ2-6	CASSPIQYSGANVLTF
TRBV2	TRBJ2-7	CASSKQGAIYEQYF
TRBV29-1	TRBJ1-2	CSVGQGNYGYTF
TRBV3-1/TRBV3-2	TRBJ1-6	CASSQDRISPLHF
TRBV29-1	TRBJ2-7	CSVDLLGGDEQYF
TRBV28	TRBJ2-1	CASSLRVGSGRAREQFF
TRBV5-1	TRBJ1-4	CASSPTGRVNEKLFF
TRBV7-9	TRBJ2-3	CASSSASKTGTSTDTQYF
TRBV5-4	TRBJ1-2	CASSHPDSLSFGYTF
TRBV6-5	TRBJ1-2	CASRGGENYGYTF
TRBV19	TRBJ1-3	CASSTEGSGLSGNTIYF
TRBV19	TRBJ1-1	CASSIGAGWGTEAFF
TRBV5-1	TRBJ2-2	CASSFMGQANTGELFF
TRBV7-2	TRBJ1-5	CASSLSGGYSNQPQHF
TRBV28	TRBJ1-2	CASTSGTGGANYGYTF
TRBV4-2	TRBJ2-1	CASSEMGSGRNQFF
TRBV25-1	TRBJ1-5	CASSRTGRLSNQPQHF
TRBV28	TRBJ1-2	CASNNPTGVRLYGYTF
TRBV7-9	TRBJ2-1	CASSLTPLLAASSYNEQFF
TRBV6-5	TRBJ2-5	CASTQVGRGEETQYF
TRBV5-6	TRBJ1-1	CASREDRGTEAFF
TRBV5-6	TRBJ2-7	CASTLAGEAREQYF
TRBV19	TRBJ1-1	CASSVSGGVTEAFF
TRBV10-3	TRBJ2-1	CAIRGLEGYNEQFF
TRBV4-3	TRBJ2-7	CASSQSLRGASGITYEQYF
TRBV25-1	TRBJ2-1	CASSYLDIVSYNEQFF
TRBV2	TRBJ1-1	CASSEKGRAAEAFF
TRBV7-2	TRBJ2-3	CASRQTSGRTDTQYF
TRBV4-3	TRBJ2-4	CASSQDHREMNIQYF
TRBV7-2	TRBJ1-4	CASSFSGTGGWMTNEKLFF